This record concerns one T cell receptor (beta chain) sequence. Its antigen is unknown. This specimen belongs to a study of cytotoxic CD8 clonotypes in ibrutinib-treated CLL. Some clones are missing from TCRdb's copy, which holds only in-frame ones; the method was immunoSEQ multiplex PCR. This sample has 110,000 to 150,000 clones, with about 80% found just once. The study, taken as a whole, reports: Contraction or stability on treatment was seen for public clonotypes, which were uncommon.

V was cut by 7 bases and J by 3 bases, with 6 bases left in between. The CDR3 is made up of 11 amino acids. Germline CDR1 is LGHNT and CDR2 is FRNRAP. The rearrangement links TRBV12-5 to TRBJ1-1; no reliable D call. The receptor comes from a human donor with chronic lymphocytic leukemia. The specimen comprised PBMCs, sampled after 24 months of ibrutinib treatment. The CDR3 nucleotides read TGTGCTAGTGCCAACGACACTGAAGCTTTCTTT. It yields the protein CASANDTEAFF.